The present TCR beta chain was sequenced within a study of shared clonotypes between healthy human individuals. Germline values: CDR1 SGHRS, CDR2 YFSETQ. V gave up 4 bases and J gave up 0 bases; unmatched junction bases: 10. The CDR3 length is 17 residues. Clones were sequenced by immunoSEQ multiplex PCR, and TCRdb holds only the in-frame ones, with some missing. The profile shows 1.4 million to 1.5 million clones, about 96% of them singletons. The sequence was collected from a man aged 25-40 years in good health. The rearrangement joins TRBV5-1 to TRBJ2-7; the match to TRBD2 covers 10 bases. The sample taken for sequencing was naive CD4+ T cells sorted from blood. Subset given: CD45RA+ positively selected. The CDR3 DNA follows: TGCGCCAGCAGCAAAGGACTAGCGGTGAAGAGCTCCTACGAGCAGTACTTC. Its protein product is CASSKGLAVKSSYEQYF. Full variable domain (rest looked up from reference TRBV5-1 and TRBJ2-7): KAGVTQTPRYLIKTRGQQVTLSCSPISGHRSVSWYQQTPGQGLQFLFEYFSETQRNKGNFPGRFSGRQFSNSRSEMNVSTLELGDSALYLCASSKGLAVKSSYEQYFGPGTRLTVT.